The clone carrying this TCR beta chain has a count of ten or more. This record belongs to a study of spatial heterogeneity in lung cancer. Study details: Detection of beta-chain sequences consistently exceeded that of alpha-chain sequences.

The time point is: sample taken at primary tumor resection. The sequenced material consisted of unsorted whole RNA from tumor, nontumor lung or frozen PBMC. CDR1 is KGHSH, CDR2 LQKENI, per germline. CDR3 size: 17 residues. Trimming cost V 2 bases and J 1 base, with 17 bases left between them. In TCRdb, the 5' RACE reads were re-called with MiXCR into one record per CDR3 protein. In the table there are 45,000 to 55,000 distinct CDR3 sequences, around 5.2% of which are singletons. The rearrangement links TRBV18 to TRBJ1-2, with D maybe TRBD1 (5 bases). The sequenced sample was PBMCs, obtained at surgery. The clonotype comes from a male donor with early-stage non-small cell lung cancer. CDR3 bases: TGTGCCAGCTCACCAAGTTTTGGGGCCCACGGTAACTATGGCTACACCTTC. This gives the protein CASSPSFGAHGNYGYTF.